Listed here are 29 T cell receptor beta chains from one sample, sequenced in a study of T-cell reconstitution after alpha-beta-depleted transplantation in children. A library of TCRbeta sequences, prepared with unique molecular identifiers, was generated. TCRdb re-derived calls from the PCR reads in MiXCR, one entry per CDR3 protein. The sample has 350,000 to 450,000 distinct CDR3 sequences; about a fifth are singletons. The sample consisted of PBMCs from the stem cell graft donor, taken from the stem cell graft. The origin of the receptors is a human donor who donated a stem cell graft to a child with acute myeloid leukemia.

This clonotype was counted many times. The J gene is TRBJ2-1, the V gene TRBV29-1; TRBD1 aligns across 8 bases. The J segment lost 6 bases and the V segment lost 3 bases, leaving 10 bases of the junction unmatched. Germline V gene lookup returns CDR1 SQVTM and CDR2 ANQGSEA. This CDR3 is 15 amino acids long. CDR3 DNA sequence: TGCAGCGTTGATCCCCAGGGGGCGTTGGTCAATGAGCAGTTCTTC. Amino acid sequence: CSVDPQGALVNEQFF.

The V and J genes are TRBV29-1 and TRBJ2-3, with D possibly matching TRBD1 (7 bases). The CDR3 runs to 13 residues. Between the trimmed V and J ends, which lost 7 bases and 1 base, there was a span of 12 bases. Germline V gene lookup returns CDR1 SQVTM and CDR2 ANQGSEA. The CDR3 DNA reads as TGCAGCGCCCAGGGGGGAGGCACAGATACGCAGTATTTT. The encoded protein is CSAQGGGTDTQYF.

This clonotype was seen a handful of times. This chain links TRBV7-8 with TRBJ2-1, with D uncertain. Trimming stripped 6 bases from V and 6 bases from J, with 15 bases between. The length of the CDR3 is 14 residues. The germline gives CDR1 SGHVS, CDR2 FQNEAQ. CDR3: CASRKEQLGNEQFF. The CDR3, as DNA: TGTGCCAGCAGGAAAGAGCAGTTGGGCAATGAGCAGTTCTTC.

This clonotype was recorded a few times. The V gene is TRBV20-1, the J gene TRBJ2-3, with 8 bases that match TRBD1. The CDR3 has 15 residues. Germline CDR1 and CDR2: DFQATT and SNEGSKA (reference sequence). V lost 3 bases and J lost 2; bases outside the gene matches: 7. The CDR3 nucleotides read TGCAGTGCTAGCGGGGCACAGGGGGTCACAGATACGCAGTATTTT. Translated, it gives CSASGAQGVTDTQYF.

This clonotype was seen at least ten times. J is TRBJ2-7 and V is TRBV6-5; TRBD2 matches 7 bases. With V trimmed by 4 bases and J by 4 bases, 7 bases remained unmatched. CDR1 and CDR2 from the germline V gene are MNHEY and SVGAGI. The CDR3 has 14 amino acids. DNA for the CDR3: TGTGCCAGCAGTTCCCAGGGAGGGTCTTACGAGCAGTACTTC. Translation gives CASSSQGGSYEQYF.

The chain's CDR3 is CASSKERGEDIGADTQYF. DNA of the CDR3: TGTGCCAGCAGCAAAGAAAGAGGGGAGGATATCGGCGCAGATACGCAGTATTTT. The genes are TRBV21-1 and TRBJ2-3; TRBD2, the D gene given by the table, was not confirmed from the DNA. TRBV21-1 is a listed pseudogene. The CDR3 spans 18 residues.

This clonotype showed up many times. The chain is built from TRBV20-1 and TRBJ2-7; D remains ambiguous. V lost 0 bases and J 2 bases, leaving 11 bases between the germline ends. Germline lookup yields CDR1 DFQATT and CDR2 SNEGSKA (reference sequence). The CDR3 totals 14 residues. The CDR3 is CSARDRGRTYEQYF. CDR3 sequence (DNA): TGCAGTGCTAGAGATCGTGGGCGCACCTACGAGCAGTACTTC.

The V and J genes are TRBV24-1 and TRBJ2-4; D is possibly TRBD2 (6 bases). This CDR3 has 13 amino acids. In germline, CDR1 is KGHDR, CDR2 SFDVKD. The V end lost 7 bases, the J end lost 5 bases, and 11 bases lay between the germline ends. The DNA for the CDR3 is TGTGCCACCAGCGCCGGGACTCAAAACATTCAGTACTTC. It yields the protein CATSAGTQNIQYF.

The chain uses TRBV7-2 and TRBJ2-1; tentative D call: TRBD1 (7 bases). This CDR3 has 15 amino acids. V lost 2 bases and J lost 4, with 12 bases in between. The germline CDR1 and CDR2 sequences are SGHTA and FQGNSA. The CDR3: CASSLQGGLYNEQFF. CDR3 nucleotides: TGTGCCAGCAGCTTACAGGGGGGATTGTACAATGAGCAGTTCTTC.

V gene TRBV5-5 combines with J gene TRBJ2-5, with a possible D match to TRBD2 (6 bases). The germline V and J ends were trimmed by 5 bases and 4 bases, with 12 bases remaining between them. Per the germline V gene, CDR1 is SGHKS and CDR2 is YYEKEE (reference sequence). This CDR3 region has 13 residues. This CDR3 is CASSRGMLETQYF. CDR3 sequence (DNA): TGTGCCAGCAGTCGCGGGATGCTAGAGACCCAGTACTTC.

This clonotype was observed at least ten times. The J gene is TRBJ2-5, the V gene TRBV24-1; D uncertain. V shed 5 bases and J shed 2 bases, with 8 bases lying between them. The germline V gene has CDR1 KGHDR and CDR2 SFDVKD. The CDR3 is 13 amino acids. The CDR3, as DNA: TGTGCCACCAGTGTACCCCCTCAAGAGACCCAGTACTTC. It is translated as CATSVPPQETQYF.

This clonotype was detected a few times. This sequence joins TRBV28 and TRBJ2-5; possible D gene TRBD2, 5 bases. The CDR3 runs to 17 residues. Trimming took 8 bases from V and 2 from J, leaving 24 bases between them. Looked up from germline, CDR1 is MDHEN and CDR2 is SYDVKM. DNA for the CDR3: TGTGCCAGCTCTAACCCCTTTACTAGAGATCCTCAAGAGACCCAGTACTTC. This gives the protein CASSNPFTRDPQETQYF.

The chain joins TRBV12-3 or TRBV12-4 to TRBJ1-5; unclear D gene. V lost 3 bases, J lost 0 bases, and 9 bases lay in between. The CDR3 has 15 amino acids. CDR3 DNA: TGTGCCAGCAGTTTTGGGGAGTATAGCAATCAGCCCCAGCATTTT. Protein: CASSFGEYSNQPQHF.

This clonotype was detected a few times. DNA for the CDR3: TGTGCCTGGATACCGGGACTAGCGGGAGGGCGTGTCAATGAGCAGTTCTTC. It encodes CAWIPGLAGGRVNEQFF. The J gene is TRBJ2-1, the V gene TRBV30; TRBD2 aligns across 16 bases. This CDR3 has 17 amino acids. Germline V CDR1 and CDR2: GTSNPN, SVGIG (reference sequence). V gave up 4 bases and J gave up 6 bases; unmatched junction bases: 9.

This clonotype was found a few times. The chain is built from TRBV12-3 or TRBV12-4 and TRBJ2-3; 8 nucleotides align to TRBD2. The CDR3 has 14 residues. V shed 6 bases and J 6 bases; nucleotides not matched to a gene: 8. CDR3 amino acids: CASSQGTSFDTQYF. The CDR3 coding sequence is TGTGCCAGCAGCCAAGGGACTAGTTTTGATACGCAGTATTTT.

The genes are TRBV20-1 and TRBJ2-3; D is possibly TRBD2 (6 bases). This CDR3 has 14 residues. Between the trimmed V and J ends, which lost 6 bases and 2 bases, there was a span of 15 bases. Germline V gene data show CDR1 as DFQATT and CDR2 as SNEGSKA (reference sequence). In DNA, the CDR3 is TGCAGTGCCTCCGGGACTGCATTCACAGATACGCAGTATTTT. This gives the protein CSASGTAFTDTQYF.

This clonotype was observed a handful of times. This chain uses TRBV30 with TRBJ2-7, with D tentatively TRBD2 (6 bases). V dropped 3 bases and J dropped 5 bases, with 20 bases sitting between them. This CDR3 region has 15 residues. Germline assignment: CDR1 GTSNPN and CDR2 SVGIG (reference sequence). The CDR3 sequence is CAWRYPNLASNEQYF. The CDR3, as DNA: TGTGCCTGGAGGTATCCCAATCTAGCGAGCAACGAGCAGTACTTC.

This clonotype showed up just a few times. V is TRBV6-2 or TRBV6-3 and J is TRBJ2-7, with D perhaps matching TRBD1 (7 bases). V was shortened by 4 bases and J by 2 bases, with 12 bases between the two germline ends. Germline values: CDR1 MNHEY, CDR2 SVGEGT. The CDR3 covers 14 residues. CDR3 coding DNA: TGTGCCAGCAGTTGGAGGGGGCGCCCCTACGAGCAGTACTTC. It yields the protein CASSWRGRPYEQYF.

The chain links TRBV12-3 or TRBV12-4 to TRBJ2-6, with unresolved D. The CDR3 loop spans 17 amino acids. Between the trimmed V and J ends, which lost 2 bases and 0 bases, there was a span of 11 bases. In DNA form, the CDR3 reads TGTGCCAGCAGTTTAAGGGCCCTAAGCTCTGGGGCCAACGTCCTGACTTTC. Translating gives CASSLRALSSGANVLTF.

This clonotype was observed at least ten times. CDR3 bases: TGCAGTGCTGGGAGCTCCTACAATGAGCAGTTCTTC. As protein: CSAGSSYNEQFF. The rearrangement links TRBV20-1 to TRBJ2-1, with a weak D call TRBD2 (5 bases). V was pared by 5 bases and J by 0 bases, with 5 bases between. The germline V gene encodes CDR1 DFQATT and CDR2 SNEGSKA (reference sequence). This CDR3 spans 12 amino acids.

In its sample, this clonotype was seen a few times. This chain uses TRBV25-1 with TRBJ2-7; D may match TRBD1 or TRBD2 (5 bases each). V was trimmed by 8 bases and J by 2 bases, leaving 13 bases between them. From germline, CDR1 is MGHDK and CDR2 SYGVNS. The CDR3 contains 13 residues. The DNA for the CDR3 is TGTGCCAGCTCTGGGGGTTCCGCCTACGAGCAGTACTTC. Translating it yields CASSGGSAYEQYF.

As DNA, the CDR3 is TGTGCCAGCAGTCCGAAGGGACTAGCAGGCACAGATACGCAGTATTTT. It translates to CASSPKGLAGTDTQYF. The chain uses TRBV12-3 or TRBV12-4 and TRBJ2-3; 9 bases match TRBD2. CDR3 length: 16 residues. V lost 5 bases, J lost 1 base, and 7 bases stayed unmatched.

This clonotype appeared many times. CDR3 in amino acids: CSGPMTNIQYF. The CDR3 DNA reads TGCAGCGGCCCTATGACAAACATTCAGTACTTC. The rearrangement joins TRBV20-1 to TRBJ2-4; D unclear. In germline, CDR1 is DFQATT, CDR2 SNEGSKA (reference sequence). This CDR3 has 11 residues.

The V gene is TRBV7-9, the J gene TRBJ1-1, with TRBD1 identical over 10 bases. With V trimmed by 6 bases and J by 4 bases, 11 bases remained unmatched. The CDR3 totals 16 residues. Germline CDR1 SEHNR, CDR2 FQNEAQ (reference sequence). CDR3 residues: CASRPGTGVGSTEAFF. For the CDR3, the DNA is TGTGCCAGCAGGCCCGGGACAGGGGTGGGGAGCACTGAAGCTTTCTTT.

The chain carries TRBV28 and TRBJ1-2; TRBD1 matches 7 bases. This CDR3 is 16 amino acids long. Per germline, CDR1 MDHEN and CDR2 SYDVKM. V trimming: 5 bases; J trimming: 4 bases; junction bases outside the gene matches: 13. CDR3 in DNA: TGTGCCAGCAGTCCGACCGGGACAGTGAACCCCTATGGCTACACCTTC. Protein sequence: CASSPTGTVNPYGYTF.

The rearrangement links TRBV20-1 to TRBJ2-3; D may be TRBD2 (6 bases). The CDR3 is 15 amino acids. Germline assignment: CDR1 DFQATT and CDR2 SNEGSKA (reference sequence). V was cut by 6 bases and J by 6 bases, with 22 bases left in between. CDR3 residues: CSAALTPAGWDTQYF. The CDR3 bases are TGCAGTGCCGCTCTGACGCCAGCGGGTTGGGATACGCAGTATTTT.

This clonotype was seen only once. This chain links TRBV2 with TRBJ2-7, with D possibly matching TRBD2 (6 bases). The germline V gene encodes CDR1 SNHLY and CDR2 FYNNEI. Deletions cut 9 bases from V and 2 bases from J, with 14 bases between. There are 13 residues in the CDR3. Here the CDR3 reads CASGRLKTYEQYF. The CDR3 region has the DNA TGTGCCAGTGGGAGGTTAAAAACCTACGAGCAGTACTTC.

The V call is TRBV28, the J call TRBJ1-6; D is unclear. The V gene's germline CDR1 is MDHEN and CDR2 SYDVKM. The V end was cut by 1 base, the J end by 4 bases, with 8 bases between. The CDR3 is 15 residues long. The CDR3 is CASSLSTGYNSPLHF. The CDR3, as DNA: TGTGCCAGCAGTTTATCGACCGGTTATAATTCACCCCTCCACTTT.

The chain uses TRBV12-3 or TRBV12-4 and TRBJ1-6; D not certain. The CDR3 sequence is 12 residues long. With 4 bases removed from V and 11 bases from J, the gap between germline ends came to 9 bases. The CDR3 DNA reads TGTGCCAGCAGTTGGTCCCAGGCACCCCTCCACTTT. This codes for CASSWSQAPLHF.